Following are 6 T cell receptor beta chains from one sample sequenced in a study of a mutant IDH1 vaccine in newly diagnosed glioma. Assay used: immunoSEQ multiplex PCR; TCRdb lists only in-frame clones, some missing. The profile covers 70,000 to 90,000 clones, with approximately 85% appearing a single time and approximately 2.1% taken by the ten largest. No antigen has been identified for these receptors. As to time point: week 23, last vaccination. In every dose of vaccine, 300 ug of mutant IDH1 20-mer peptide was given alongside topical imiquimod. This specimen consisted of PBMCs, obtained from a glioma patient whose treatment included an IDH1 peptide vaccine. The receptor source for this set is a man between 25 and 39 years old with glioma. Some clones in this sample may be carry-over from other donors' samples.

V and J are TRBV6-5 and TRBJ2-7, with D possibly TRBD2 on 5 matching bases. The ends were cut back, 5 bases at V and 0 bases at J, with 8 bases in the middle. Looked up from germline, CDR1 is MNHEY and CDR2 is SVGAGI. The CDR3 length is 13 residues. The CDR3 protein is CASSKGSSYEQYF. For the CDR3, the DNA is TGTGCCAGCAGTAAAGGGAGCTCCTACGAGCAGTACTTC.

The chain carries TRBV5-1 and TRBJ2-7; TRBD2 might be the D (6 bases). This CDR3 region has 14 residues. Looked up from germline, CDR1 is SGHRS and CDR2 is YFSETQ. Trimming pared 4 bases from V and 6 bases from J, leaving 17 bases between. The CDR3 spells CASSLGRTAGEQYF. The CDR3 DNA follows: TGCGCCAGCAGCCTAGGGAGGACGGCCGGCGAGCAGTACTTC.

The chain is built from TRBV15 and TRBJ1-2, with TRBD1 matching 10 bases. The trim removed 1 base at V and 3 bases at J, leaving 2 bases unmatched. The germline CDR1 and CDR2 sequences are LNHNV and YYDKDF (reference sequence). This CDR3 region has 15 residues. In nucleotides, the CDR3 is TGTGCCACCAGCAGAGGGGACAGGGGAGACTATGGCTACACCTTC. Amino acid sequence: CATSRGDRGDYGYTF.

The chain is built from TRBV6-1 and TRBJ2-1, with 7 bases identical to TRBD2. The ends lost 1 base at V and 3 bases at J; junction bases unmatched: 6. Germline lookup yields CDR1 MNHNS and CDR2 SASEGT. This CDR3 region has 16 residues. The CDR3 loop is CASSEGTSILYNEQFF. The CDR3 DNA follows: TGTGCCAGCAGTGAAGGGACTAGTATACTCTACAATGAGCAGTTCTTC.

The chain's CDR3 is CASSLGWGVGEQYF. The CDR3 bases are TGTGCCAGCAGCCTGGGTTGGGGGGTCGGGGAGCAGTACTTC. The chain employs TRBV5-6 and TRBJ2-7; D is perhaps TRBD2 (6 bases). This CDR3 has 14 amino acids. V lost 4 bases to trimming and J lost 7 bases, with 18 bases between them. CDR1 is SGHDT, CDR2 YYEEEE, per germline.

The J gene is TRBJ2-7, the V gene TRBV5-6; D unresolved. Germline V gene lookup returns CDR1 SGHDT and CDR2 YYEEEE. This CDR3 has 13 residues. The V end was cut by 2 bases, the J end by 7 bases, with 13 bases between. CDR3 bases: TGTGCCAGCAGCTTACAGCCCACGGGTGAGCAGTACTTC. This encodes CASSLQPTGEQYF.